Below, one T cell receptor beta chain is given with its context. V was clipped by 3 bases and J by 2 bases, with 10 bases between them. The CDR3 has 14 residues. Germline lookup yields CDR1 MNHEY and CDR2 SVGEGT. The method was immunoSEQ multiplex PCR; TCRdb's version includes in-frame clones alone and lacks a portion of them. There are roughly 150,000 clones in the sample; roughly 83% occur only once, and over 5% lies in the top ten. This entry belongs to a study of blood T cell repertoires in COVID-19. A case of COVID-19 had been met by exposed participants within 2 weeks before study entry. Sequenced input: PBMCs or T cells enriched from blood (not recorded which). The chain carries TRBV6-2 or TRBV6-3 and TRBJ2-5; possible D gene TRBD2, 5 bases. The receptor's source is a man aged 70-80 years who had been exposed to COVID-19. The CDR3 loop reads CASSYHGNQETQYF. The CDR3 DNA reads TGTGCCAGCAGTTATCACGGGAATCAAGAGACCCAGTACTTC.